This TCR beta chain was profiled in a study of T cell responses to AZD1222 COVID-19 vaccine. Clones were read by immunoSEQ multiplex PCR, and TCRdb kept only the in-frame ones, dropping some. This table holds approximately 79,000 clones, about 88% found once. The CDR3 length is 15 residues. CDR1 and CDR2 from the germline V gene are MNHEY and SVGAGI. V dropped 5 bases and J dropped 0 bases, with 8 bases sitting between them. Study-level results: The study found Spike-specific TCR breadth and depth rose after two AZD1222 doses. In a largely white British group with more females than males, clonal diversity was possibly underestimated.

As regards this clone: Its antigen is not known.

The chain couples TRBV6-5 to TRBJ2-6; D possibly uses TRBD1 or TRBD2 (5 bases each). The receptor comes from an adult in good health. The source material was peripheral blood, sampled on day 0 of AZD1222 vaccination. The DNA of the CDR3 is TGTGCCAGCAGTCCAGGGAGCTCTGGGGCCAACGTCCTGACTTTC. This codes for CASSPGSSGANVLTF.